This TCR beta chain originates from a study of blood T cells in healthy people across ages. Primers used in a second PCR of roughly 6 to 12 cycles were a sample-barcoded 5' primer and a J-beta primer mix. TCRdb re-called the 5' RACE reads with MiXCR, one entry per CDR3 protein. The sample records about a million distinct CDR3 sequences, about 53% being singletons. What was sequenced was blood. This TCR was recovered from a woman in her fifties or sixties in good health.

CDR3 loop: CASSFSAATEAFF. The CDR3 bases are TGTGCCAGCAGTTTTAGCGCGGCTACTGAAGCTTTCTTT. The chain carries TRBV12-3 or TRBV12-4 and TRBJ1-1; D remains unclear. This CDR3 has 13 residues. V lost 3 bases to trimming and J lost 5 bases, with 10 bases between them.